This T cell receptor beta chain was observed in a study of CXCR3-negative and CXCR3-positive naive CD8 T cells. Study details: For each library, about 1.5 +/- 0.3 million TRB reads were obtained, about 140 million in total.

Comments on this clonotype: The target antigen is unknown.

Germline V CDR1 and CDR2: LNHDA, SQIVND (reference sequence). This CDR3 comprises 15 residues. 5' RACE with UMI labels generated the TRB cDNA libraries. TCRdb re-called the 5' RACE reads; one entry per CDR3 protein, DNA not given. This sample's clone table lists fewer than 90,000 distinct CDR3 sequences. Study outcomes and limitations: Fresh PBMCs were used in most assays, and CXCR3 expression partially decreased after cryopreservation. For CXCR3-positive naive cells, TRB CDR3s were more hydrophobic than those of CXCR3-negative naive cells. For memory CD8+ cells diversity was much lower, but both naive subsets had comparably high diversity.

The genes are TRBV19 and TRBJ2-1; as DNA is missing, the TRBD1 call by TCRdb cannot be tested. Material for sequencing was naive CXCR3+ CD8+ T cells from blood. This sample's subset: CD45RO-CCR7+CD27+CD95- naive CD8+ T cells expressing CXCR3 (TNR3+). The TCR sequence derives from a human donor in good health. Some clones in this sample may be carry-over from other donors' samples. CDR3 amino acids: CASSSTGSAITEQFF.